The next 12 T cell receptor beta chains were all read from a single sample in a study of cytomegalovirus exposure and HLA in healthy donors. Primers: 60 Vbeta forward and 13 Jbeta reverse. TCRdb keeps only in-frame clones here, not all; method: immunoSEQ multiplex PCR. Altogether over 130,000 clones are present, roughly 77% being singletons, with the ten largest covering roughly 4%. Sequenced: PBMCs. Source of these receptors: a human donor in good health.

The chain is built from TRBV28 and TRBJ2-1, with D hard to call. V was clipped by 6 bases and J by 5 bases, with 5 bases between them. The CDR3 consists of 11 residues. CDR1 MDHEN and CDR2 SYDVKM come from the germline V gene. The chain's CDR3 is CASSPNNEQFF. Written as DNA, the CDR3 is TGTGCCAGCAGCCCTAACAATGAGCAGTTCTTC.

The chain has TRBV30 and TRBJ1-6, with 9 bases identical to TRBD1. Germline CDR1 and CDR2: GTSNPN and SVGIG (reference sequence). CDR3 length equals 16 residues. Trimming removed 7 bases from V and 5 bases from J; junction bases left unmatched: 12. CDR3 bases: TGTGCCTACGACTCGGACAGGGGACCGGATAATTCACCCCTCCACTTT. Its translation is CAYDSDRGPDNSPLHF.

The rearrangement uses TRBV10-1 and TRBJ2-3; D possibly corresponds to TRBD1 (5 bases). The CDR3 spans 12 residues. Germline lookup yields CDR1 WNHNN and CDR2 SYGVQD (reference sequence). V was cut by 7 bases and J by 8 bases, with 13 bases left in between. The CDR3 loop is CASTSRQGTQYF. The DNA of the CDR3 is TGCGCCAGCACCTCTCGGCAGGGTACGCAGTATTTT.

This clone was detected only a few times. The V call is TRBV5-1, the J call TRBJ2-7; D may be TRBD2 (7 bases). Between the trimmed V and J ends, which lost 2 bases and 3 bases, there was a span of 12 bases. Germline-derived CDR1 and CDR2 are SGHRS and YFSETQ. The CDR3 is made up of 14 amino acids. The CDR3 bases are TGCGCCAGCAGCTTACAGGGAGGGGACTACGAGCAGTACTTC. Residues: CASSLQGGDYEQYF.

In DNA form, the CDR3 reads TGCGCCAGCAGCTTGGTGGGTGATACAGGGGCCGGGGAGCTGTTTTTT. Encoded protein: CASSLVGDTGAGELFF. J is TRBJ2-2 and V is TRBV5-1, with 7 bases matching TRBD1. The V segment lost 0 bases and the J segment 6 bases; nucleotides outside the gene matches: 8. The length of the CDR3 is 16 residues. Germline-derived CDR1 and CDR2 are SGHRS and YFSETQ. Variable domain in full (rest from reference TRBV5-1 and TRBJ2-2): KAGVTQTPRYLIKTRGQQVTLSCSPISGHRSVSWYQQTPGQGLQFLFEYFSETQRNKGNFPGRFSGRQFSNSRSEMNVSTLELGDSALYLCASSLVGDTGAGELFFGEGSRLTVL.

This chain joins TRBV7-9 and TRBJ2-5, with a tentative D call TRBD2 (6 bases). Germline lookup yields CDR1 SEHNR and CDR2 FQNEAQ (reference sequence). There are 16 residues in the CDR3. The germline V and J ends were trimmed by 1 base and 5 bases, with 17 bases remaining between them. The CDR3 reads CASSLELAPWGETQYF. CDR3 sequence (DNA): TGTGCCAGCAGCTTAGAGCTAGCGCCGTGGGGGGAGACCCAGTACTTC.

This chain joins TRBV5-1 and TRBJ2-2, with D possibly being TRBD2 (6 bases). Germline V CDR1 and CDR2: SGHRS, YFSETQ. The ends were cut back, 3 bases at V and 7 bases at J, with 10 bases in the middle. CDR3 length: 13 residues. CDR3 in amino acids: CASSSMGGGELFF. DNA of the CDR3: TGCGCCAGCAGCTCGATGGGAGGCGGGGAGCTGTTTTTT.

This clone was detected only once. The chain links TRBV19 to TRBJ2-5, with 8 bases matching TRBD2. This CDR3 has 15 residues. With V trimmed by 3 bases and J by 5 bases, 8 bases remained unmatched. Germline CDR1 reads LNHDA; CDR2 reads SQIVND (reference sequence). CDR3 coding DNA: TGTGCCAGTAGTATTATAGCGGGAAGAGGGGAGACCCAGTACTTC. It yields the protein CASSIIAGRGETQYF.

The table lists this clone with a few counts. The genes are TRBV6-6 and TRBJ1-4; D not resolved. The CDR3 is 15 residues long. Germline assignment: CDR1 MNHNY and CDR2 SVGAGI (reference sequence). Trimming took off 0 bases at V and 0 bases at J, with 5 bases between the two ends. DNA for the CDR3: TGTGCCAGCAGTTACTCCACAGCAACTAATGAAAAACTGTTTTTT. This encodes CASSYSTATNEKLFF.

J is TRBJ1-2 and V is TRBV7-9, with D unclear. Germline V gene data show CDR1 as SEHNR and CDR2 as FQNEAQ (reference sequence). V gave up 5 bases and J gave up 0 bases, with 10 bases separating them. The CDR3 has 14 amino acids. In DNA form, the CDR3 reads TGTGCCAGCAGCCTACCGGGAGCTAACTATGGCTACACCTTC. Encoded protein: CASSLPGANYGYTF. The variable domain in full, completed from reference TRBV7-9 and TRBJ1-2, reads DTGVSQNPRHKITKRGQNVTFRCDPISEHNRLYWYRQTLGQGPEFLTYFQNEAQLEKSRLLSDRFSAERPKGSFSTLEIQRTEQGDSAMYLCASSLPGANYGYTFGSGTRLTVV.

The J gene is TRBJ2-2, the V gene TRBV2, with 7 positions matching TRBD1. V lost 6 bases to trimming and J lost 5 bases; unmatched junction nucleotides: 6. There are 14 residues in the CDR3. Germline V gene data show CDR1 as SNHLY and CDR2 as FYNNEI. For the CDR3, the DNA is TGTGCCAGCAGAGACCTCAGGGGGACCGGGGAGCTGTTTTTT. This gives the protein CASRDLRGTGELFF.

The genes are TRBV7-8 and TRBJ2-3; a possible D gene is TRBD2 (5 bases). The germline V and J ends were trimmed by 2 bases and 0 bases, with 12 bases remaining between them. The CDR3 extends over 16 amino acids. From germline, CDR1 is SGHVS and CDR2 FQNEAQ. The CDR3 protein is CASSLSRGSSTDTQYF. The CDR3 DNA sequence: TGTGCCAGCAGCTTATCACGCGGGTCTAGCACAGATACGCAGTATTTT.